The T cell receptor beta chain described here comes from a study of early T cells in non-severe SARS-CoV-2 infection. Study-wide context: Unsorted whole-blood RNA was sequenced in bulk, leaving chains unpaired.

As part of library construction, unique molecular identifiers were attached to individual cDNA molecules. TCRdb re-called the 5' RACE reads with MiXCR, one entry per CDR3 protein. In the table there are 69,000 or so distinct CDR3 sequences, roughly 4.8% of which are singletons. A note on this clonotype: Antigen unknown.

Findings of the study overall: A preference for anti-spike CD8 responses marked VDJdb matching, which missed private and CD4 specificities.

V shed 4 bases and J 5 bases; nucleotides not matched to a gene: 15. The CDR3 consists of 16 residues. CDR1 and CDR2 from the germline V gene are DFQATT and SNEGSKA (reference sequence). Here the sequenced sample was whole blood, taken at baseline. The clonotype originates from an adult who was a healthcare worker with PCR-confirmed SARS-CoV-2 infection or an uninfected control (not recorded which). The donor label of this sample is uncertain. V usage is TRBV20-1 and J usage is TRBJ2-5; 8 bases are shared with TRBD2. CDR3 protein: CSATDWRGARPETQYF. The CDR3 bases are TGCAGTGCTACCGACTGGCGGGGGGCACGACCGGAGACCCAGTACTTC.